The 21 T cell receptor beta chains below all came from one sample that was sequenced in a study of monozygotic twins with inflammatory bowel disease. TCRdb re-called the 5' RACE reads; every CDR3 protein appears as one record, without DNA. Here the sample table reports about 150,000 distinct CDR3 sequences. Sequenced: blood. The receptors originated from a human donor with ulcerative colitis or Crohn's disease, or a healthy co-twin of an affected twin (not recorded which).

The rearrangement joins TRBV15 to TRBJ2-5; TCRdb's assignment of TRBD2 cannot be checked, as there is no DNA. Germline assignment: CDR1 LNHNV and CDR2 YYDKDF (reference sequence). The CDR3 sequence is 15 residues long. This chain's CDR3 is CATSKEREDGETQYF.

This rearrangement joins TRBV10-3 to TRBJ2-5; the D gene TCRdb calls, TRBD2, cannot be checked with no DNA. The CDR3 is 18 residues long. Germline V lookup: CDR1 ENHRY, CDR2 SYGVKD. The CDR3 here is CAISEGLAGVGPGEAQYF.

This sequence joins TRBV3-1 and TRBJ1-1; TCRdb's D call, TRBD1, is unchecked because there is no DNA. This CDR3 is built from 14 residues. In germline, CDR1 is LGHDT, CDR2 YNNKEL (reference sequence). The CDR3 region is CASSSPSRNTEAFF.

The J gene is TRBJ2-3, the V gene TRBV20-1; checking the TCRdb D call of TRBD1 is not possible without DNA. Germline loops: CDR1 DFQATT, CDR2 SNEGSKA (reference sequence). CDR3 length equals 14 residues. CDR3 in amino acids: CSARSRGRTDTQYF.

The chain couples TRBV28 to TRBJ2-6. Germline CDR1 is MDHEN and CDR2 is SYDVKM. The CDR3 runs to 15 residues. The CDR3: CASSPRPTGANVLTF.

The V call is TRBV27, the J call TRBJ1-1; absent DNA, TCRdb's TRBD1 call cannot be checked. Germline lookup yields CDR1 MNHEY and CDR2 SMNVEV (reference sequence). The CDR3 spans 14 residues. The CDR3 sequence is CASGWTGMNTEAFF.

The CDR3 reads CASSPRGQIYGYTF. The chain joins TRBV27 to TRBJ1-2; no DNA is available, so the TRBD1 call from TCRdb remains unchecked. The CDR3 has 14 residues. Per the germline V gene, CDR1 is MNHEY and CDR2 is SMNVEV (reference sequence).

This chain uses TRBV5-1 with TRBJ1-2; lacking DNA, the TRBD1 call made by TCRdb goes unchecked. Looked up from germline, CDR1 is SGHRS and CDR2 is YFSETQ. This CDR3 region has 14 residues. The CDR3 region is CASSLTGDSYGYTF.

The V and J genes are TRBV20-1 and TRBJ1-4; TCRdb's D call, TRBD1, is unchecked because there is no DNA. CDR1 is DFQATT, CDR2 SNEGSKA, per germline (reference sequence). There are 13 residues in the CDR3. The CDR3 is CSAGDRAAEKLFF.

V and J are TRBV29-1 and TRBJ2-1; checking the TCRdb D call of TRBD2 is not possible without DNA. Germline lookup yields CDR1 SQVTM and CDR2 ANQGSEA. The CDR3 has 13 residues. CDR3 sequence reads: CSVDSGFYNEQFF.

The rearrangement links TRBV5-5 to TRBJ1-1; TCRdb outputs TRBD1, but without DNA this stays unchecked. The CDR3 consists of 15 residues. Germline CDR1 SGHKS, CDR2 YYEKEE (reference sequence). The CDR3 region is CASSSRTGLNTEAFF.

The gene calls are TRBV27 and TRBJ1-5; TCRdb calls TRBD1, which cannot be checked without DNA. This CDR3 contains 15 residues. The germline gives CDR1 MNHEY, CDR2 SMNVEV (reference sequence). This CDR3 reads CASSLEGAGNQPQHF.

The V gene is TRBV27, the J gene TRBJ1-5; TCRdb's D call, TRBD1, is unchecked because there is no DNA. Per the germline V gene, CDR1 is MNHEY and CDR2 is SMNVEV (reference sequence). The CDR3 consists of 15 residues. CDR3 loop: CASSFSGVSNQPQHF.

The chain uses TRBV28 and TRBJ2-7; the D call from TCRdb, TRBD2, cannot be confirmed without DNA. This CDR3 has 12 amino acids. CDR1 is MDHEN and CDR2 is SYDVKM in the germline V gene. The chain's CDR3 is CALGSPTYEQYF.

The chain has TRBV30 and TRBJ1-1; TCRdb gives TRBD1 as the D gene, but with no DNA this cannot be confirmed. The CDR3 runs 14 residues. Per germline, CDR1 GTSNPN and CDR2 SVGIG (reference sequence). The CDR3 loop reads CAWSEGQGNTEAFF.

The CDR3 loop is CATSGQRYEQYF. The chain uses TRBV6-1 and TRBJ2-7; with no DNA, the TCRdb D assignment of TRBD1 cannot be verified. This CDR3 has 12 amino acids. Germline CDR1 and CDR2: MNHNS and SASEGT.

This CDR3 is CASSFGGIITDTQYF. The V and J genes are TRBV11-2 and TRBJ2-3; TCRdb gives TRBD2 as the D gene, but with no DNA this cannot be confirmed. The CDR3 loop spans 15 amino acids. Germline V lookup: CDR1 SGHAT, CDR2 FQNNGV.

The chain joins TRBV6-1 to TRBJ1-1; as DNA is missing, the TRBD1 call by TCRdb cannot be tested. The V gene's germline CDR1 is MNHNS and CDR2 SASEGT. The CDR3 consists of 13 residues. The CDR3 is CASSENRATEAFF.

J is TRBJ2-7 and V is TRBV7-8; TCRdb returns TRBD2, unconfirmable since there is no DNA. Germline V gene lookup returns CDR1 SGHVS and CDR2 FQNEAQ. This CDR3 has 14 amino acids. This chain's CDR3 is CASSLASGVYEQYF.

The V call is TRBV5-1, the J call TRBJ2-2. The CDR3 spans 12 residues. Germline CDR1 is SGHRS and CDR2 is YFSETQ. The CDR3 is CASSFGTGELFF.

The chain combines TRBV19 with TRBJ1-1. Germline CDR1 LNHDA, CDR2 SQIVND (reference sequence). The CDR3 covers 14 residues. CDR3 sequence: CASSKRGVDTEAFF. The complete variable domain, with remaining parts taken from reference TRBV19 and TRBJ1-1, reads DGGITQSPKYLFRKEGQNVTLSCEQNLNHDAMYWYRQDPGQGLRLIYYSQIVNDFQKGDIAEGYSVSREKKESFPLTVTSAQKNPTAFYLCASSKRGVDTEAFFGQGTRLTVV.